Below are 11 T cell receptor beta chains sequenced from a single sample in a study of monozygotic twins with inflammatory bowel disease. With the 5' RACE reads reprocessed, TCRdb shows one record per CDR3 protein and no DNA. This repertoire includes about 380,000 distinct CDR3 sequences. Sample: blood. Every receptor here comes from a human donor with ulcerative colitis or Crohn's disease, or a healthy co-twin of an affected twin (not recorded which).

This sequence joins TRBV7-2 and TRBJ2-3; TCRdb's D gene call, TRBD1, goes unchecked for lack of DNA. The CDR3 loop spans 16 amino acids. Germline loops: CDR1 SGHTA, CDR2 FQGNSA. CDR3 sequence: CASSLGQGVIADTQYF.

The chain uses TRBV21-1 and TRBJ2-7; lacking DNA, the TRBD1 call made by TCRdb goes unchecked. TRBV21-1 is described as a pseudogene. CDR3 length equals 15 residues. The CDR3: CASSIGRDRAYEQYF.

The chain carries TRBV11-2 and TRBJ1-6; TCRdb designates TRBD1, a call that cannot be tested without DNA. The V gene's germline CDR1 is SGHAT and CDR2 FQNNGV. The CDR3 contains 15 residues. CDR3 residues: CASSSPGTGYSPLHF.

CDR3: CATSDNARGEGNEQFF. The V gene is TRBV24-1, the J gene TRBJ2-1; lacking DNA, the TRBD1 call made by TCRdb goes unchecked. Germline V gene data show CDR1 as KGHDR and CDR2 as SFDVKD. This CDR3 comprises 16 residues.

The CDR3 region is CASSLGLATETQYF. This chain connects TRBV7-2 to TRBJ2-5; TCRdb lists TRBD2, though no DNA is available to test this call. There are 14 residues in the CDR3. CDR1 is SGHTA and CDR2 is FQGNSA in the germline V gene.

The chain recombines TRBV3-1 with TRBJ1-1; TCRdb outputs TRBD1, but without DNA this stays unchecked. There are 17 residues in the CDR3. The germline V gene encodes CDR1 LGHDT and CDR2 YNNKEL (reference sequence). CDR3 loop: CASSQGLGGGSYTEAFF.

The CDR3 is CASSRPYLDRGQPENIQYF. The rearrangement joins TRBV11-1 to TRBJ2-4; the TCRdb D gene call, TRBD1, has no DNA to confirm it. The CDR3 runs to 19 residues. Per germline, CDR1 SGHAT and CDR2 FQDESV (reference sequence).

V is TRBV5-1 and J is TRBJ2-7; lacking DNA, the TRBD1 call made by TCRdb goes unchecked. The V gene's germline CDR1 is SGHRS and CDR2 YFSETQ. The CDR3 length is 15 residues. The CDR3 sequence is CASSYSRDRGHEQYF.

The rearrangement uses TRBV7-9 and TRBJ2-7; TCRdb names TRBD1, which stays unverified in the absence of DNA. This CDR3 region has 16 residues. Germline lookup yields CDR1 SEHNR and CDR2 FQNEAQ (reference sequence). CDR3 sequence: CASSLVPRGSGYEQYF.

The V call is TRBV6-5, the J call TRBJ1-1; the D gene TCRdb calls, TRBD1, cannot be checked with no DNA. CDR1 is MNHEY, CDR2 SVGAGI, per germline. The CDR3 runs 15 residues. CDR3 amino acids: CASSYRGTGSTEAFF.

The genes are TRBV11-2 and TRBJ2-1. The germline V gene has CDR1 SGHAT and CDR2 FQNNGV. This CDR3 has 15 amino acids. The CDR3 is CASSLAPNGYNEQFF.